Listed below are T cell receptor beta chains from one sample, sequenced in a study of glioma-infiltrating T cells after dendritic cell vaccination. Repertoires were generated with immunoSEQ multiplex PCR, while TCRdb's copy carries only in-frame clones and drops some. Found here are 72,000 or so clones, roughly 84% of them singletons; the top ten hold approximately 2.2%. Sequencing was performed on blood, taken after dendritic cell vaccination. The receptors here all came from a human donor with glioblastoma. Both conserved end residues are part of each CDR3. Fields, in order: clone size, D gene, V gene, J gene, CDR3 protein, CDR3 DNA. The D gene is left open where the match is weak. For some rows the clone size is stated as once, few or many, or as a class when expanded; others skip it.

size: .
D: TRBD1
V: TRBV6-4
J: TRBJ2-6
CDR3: CASSDWGTGGSGANVLTF
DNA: TGTGCCAGCAGTGACTGGGGGACAGGGGGCTCTGGGGCCAACGTCCTGACTTTC

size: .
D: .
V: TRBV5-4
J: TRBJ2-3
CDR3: CASRRESRTDTQYF
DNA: TGTGCCAGCAGACGGGAGTCTCGCACAGATACGCAGTATTTT

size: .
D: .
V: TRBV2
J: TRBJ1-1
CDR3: CASSEPRDTLNTEAFF
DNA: TGTGCCAGCAGTGAACCGAGGGACACCTTGAACACTGAAGCTTTCTTT

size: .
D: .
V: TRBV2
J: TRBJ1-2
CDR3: CASSEGPIRLNYGYTF
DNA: TGTGCCAGCAGTGAAGGTCCGATCAGGCTTAACTATGGCTACACCTTC

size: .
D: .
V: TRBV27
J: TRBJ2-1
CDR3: CASSTPSQSSYNEQFF
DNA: TGTGCCAGCAGCACGCCTAGCCAGAGCTCCTACAATGAGCAGTTCTTC

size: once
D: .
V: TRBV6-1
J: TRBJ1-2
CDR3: CASRKETNYGYTF
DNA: TGTGCCAGCAGGAAAGAGACAAACTATGGCTACACCTTC

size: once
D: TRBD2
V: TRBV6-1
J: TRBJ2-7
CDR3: CASSVVGGYSYEQYF
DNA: TGTGCCAGCAGTGTCGTGGGGGGGTATAGTTACGAGCAGTACTTC

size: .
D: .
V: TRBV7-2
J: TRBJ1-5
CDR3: CASSTGRGHYSNQPQHF
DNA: TGTGCCAGCAGTACAGGGAGAGGGCATTATAGCAATCAGCCCCAGCATTTT

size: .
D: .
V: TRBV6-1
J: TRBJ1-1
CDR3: CASTGRGNTEAFF
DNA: TGTGCCAGCACGGGGAGAGGGAACACTGAAGCTTTCTTT

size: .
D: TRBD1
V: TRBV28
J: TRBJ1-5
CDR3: CASSLRQGGQPQHF
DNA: TGTGCCAGCAGTCTTAGACAGGGCGGCCAGCCCCAGCATTTT

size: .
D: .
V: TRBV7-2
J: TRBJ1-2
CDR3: CASSRGQVGNYGYTF
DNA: TGTGCCAGCAGCCGAGGGCAGGTGGGAAACTATGGCTACACCTTC

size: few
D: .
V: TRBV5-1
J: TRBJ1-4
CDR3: CASSTSDSTGDEKLFF
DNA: TGCGCCAGCAGCACCTCGGACAGCACTGGGGATGAAAAACTGTTTTTT

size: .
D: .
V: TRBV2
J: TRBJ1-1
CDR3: CASSEAQSFSEAFF
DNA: TGTGCCAGCAGTGAGGCACAGTCATTTAGTGAAGCTTTCTTT

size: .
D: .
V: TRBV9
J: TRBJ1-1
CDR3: CASGGWSTEAFF
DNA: TGTGCCAGCGGAGGATGGAGCACTGAAGCTTTCTTT

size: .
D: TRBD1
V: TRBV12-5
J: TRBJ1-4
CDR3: CASGLVSGRGLEKLFF
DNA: TGTGCTAGTGGTTTGGTATCGGGCAGGGGGCTTGAAAAACTGTTTTTT

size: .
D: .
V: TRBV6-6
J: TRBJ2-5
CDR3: CASSLHQGSQETQYF
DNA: TGTGCCAGTTCTCTTCATCAGGGGAGTCAAGAGACCCAGTACTTC

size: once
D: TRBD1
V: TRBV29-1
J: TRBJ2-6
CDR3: CSVGRDRGSGANVLTF
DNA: TGCAGCGTTGGGAGGGACAGGGGCTCTGGGGCCAACGTCCTGACTTTC